Sequencing of this TCR beta chain was carried out in a study of Ad26.COV2.S vaccination and SARS-CoV-2 variants (dated by TCRdb to about 2021). For the study in its entirety: Donors in the vaccine arm were drawn from COV1001, a multicentre, randomized, double-blind, placebo-controlled phase I-IIa trial testing Ad26.COV2.S in healthy adults. Trial participants were randomized into five groups of five, in which low-dose or high-dose Ad26.COV2.S was given once or twice, or placebo was given on both occasions. Ad26.COV2.S was given intramuscularly at 5x10^10 or 1x10^11 viral particles, as a single shot or as two shots 56 days apart. A total of 32 samples were included in the TCR-sequenced set, comprising around 20 Ad26.COV2.S vaccine recipients, 5 placebo recipients and 8 SARS-CoV-2 convalescent individuals. Sequencing of the TCRbeta repertoire served to evaluate the specificity and breadth of SARS-CoV-2-reactive T cell receptors following Ad26.COV2.S vaccination. Blinding of investigators to trial group allocation was maintained during experiments and outcome assessment. The paper's findings and limits, for the study overall: After vaccination, substantial breadth of spike-specific CD8+ and CD4+ T cell responses was reported. Higher spike-specific TCR breadth was observed in Ad26.COV2.S recipients than in placebo recipients (P = 0.0014). Non-spike TCR breadth was comparable between vaccine and placebo recipients, consistent with the vaccine containing only spike. The study lacked the statistical power to compare responses across vaccine doses or regimens. The authors noted that total T cell responses may have been underestimated by the TCR breadth and depth analyses.

This sample's treatment or condition label indicates: roughly 18 received Ad26.COV2.S at low or high dose, single or two shots; roughly five received placebo; per-sample allocation not given. For vaccine and placebo recipients, repertoires were sequenced using samples collected on day 63 after the first injection. Cohort 1b enrolled about two dozen adults aged 18-55 years at a single site in Boston, USA, between 29 July and 7 August 2020. Ad26.COV2.S was a replication-incompetent adenovirus type 26 vector expressing a prefusion-stabilized SARS-CoV-2 spike protein from the original Wuhan strain. As concerns this clone: Its cognate antigen has yet to be identified. Base-call qualities are not available, and no considerably larger clone is one nucleotide away.

TCRbeta CDR3 regions were sequenced with the immunoSEQ Assay. After extraction, genomic DNA underwent amplification by bias-controlled multiplex PCR, followed by high-throughput sequencing. The paper's processing steps were these. Collapsing and filtering of sequences were performed to quantify the absolute abundance of each unique TCRbeta CDR3 region. T cell fraction was estimated by normalizing TCRbeta template counts to usable DNA, which was measured by amplifying reference genes present in all nucleated cells. Repertoire TCRs were annotated as SARS-CoV-2-specific by exact matching of V gene, CDR3 amino acid sequence and J gene to a known reactive TCR set. The reference SARS-CoV-2 TCR set was obtained from MIRA and was filtered for enrichment in COVID-19-positive ImmuneCODE repertoires, whereby public or cross-reactive TCRs were removed. Using the MIRA antigens, annotated TCRs were further analysed by specific ORF or by position within an ORF. Depth was the summed frequency of annotated unique rearrangements, while breadth was defined as annotated unique rearrangements over total unique productive rearrangements. Two-sided Wilcoxon rank-sum tests were used to compare TCR breadth between groups. Held by TCRdb, this immuneACCESS table contains in-frame sequences only and omits some clones. Under half of the omission traces to an unresolved V gene where checked; the cause of the rest is unknown. V and J calls and clone size are copied from that table; D and trimming were computed from the DNA. For this sample the table gives 360,000 or so clones, of which roughly 90% were detected only once. The ten most abundant clones make up around 2% of the sample.

Looking up the germline V gene yields CDR1 MNHNS and CDR2 SASEGT. The trim is 1 base for V and 2 bases for J, with a gap of 12 bases between the germline ends. The CDR3 contains 16 residues, cysteine and phenylalanine counted. Only the CDR3 DNA is retained, 48 bases long and in frame from the first base. The sequence was collected from a person between 18 and 65 years old who received the Ad26.COV2.S COVID-19 vaccine or a placebo. The chain links TRBV6-1 with TRBJ1-3; the D gene is not confidently resolved. The sequences come from peripheral blood, collected in a trial of Ad26.COV2.S vaccine versus placebo. The CDR3 region has the sequence CASSEGGMGAGNTIYF. The DNA sequence reads TGTGCCAGCAGTGAAGGCGGTATGGGCGCTGGAAACACCATATATTTT.